Given below is one T cell receptor beta chain in context. Authors' methods: Reference gene primers were amplified, and this amplification served to estimate nucleated cell counts. Assay: immunoSEQ multiplex PCR; the TCRdb copy retains only in-frame clones and omits some. V, J and clone size derive from that table, while D and trimming were established from the DNA sequence. The sample lists 95,000 to 120,000 clones, 85% occurring once. Looked up from germline, CDR1 is SGHDN and CDR2 is FVKESK. The germline V and J ends were trimmed by 0 bases and 9 bases, with 11 bases remaining between them. The CDR3 extends over 13 amino acids. The data originate from a study of blood T cell repertoires in COVID-19. Background on the study: Whether acute or convalescent, the COVID-19 samples came from the United States, Italy and Spain.

The chain links TRBV14 to TRBJ1-1, with D hard to call. The receptor comes from a human donor in a cohort sampled during active COVID-19. The sample taken for sequencing was peripheral blood. CDR3 DNA: TGTGCCAGCAGCCAAGATATCGGGGTTAAAGCTTTCTTT. Amino acid sequence: CASSQDIGVKAFF.